The 31 T cell receptor beta chains below come from one sample, sequenced in a study of blood T cell repertoires in COVID-19. Profiling relied on immunoSEQ multiplex PCR, and the TCRdb table lists in-frame clones only, not all of them. The table shows under 350,000 clones, with roughly 90% occurring only once. The sample consisted of peripheral blood. These receptors all come from a woman aged 30 to 39 with COVID-19, enrolled during active disease.

V usage is TRBV2 and J usage is TRBJ1-2; the match to TRBD1 covers 9 bases. CDR1 and CDR2 from the germline V gene are SNHLY and FYNNEI. V was clipped by 4 bases and J by 7 bases; unmatched bases: 10. CDR3 length: 15 amino acids. This CDR3 is CASSVLGDRVSGYTF. The CDR3, as DNA: TGTGCCAGCAGTGTTTTGGGGGACAGGGTCTCTGGCTACACCTTC.

V and J are TRBV2 and TRBJ2-3; possible D gene TRBD2, 5 bases. The CDR3 is made up of 14 amino acids. With 2 bases removed from V and 5 bases from J, the gap between germline ends came to 11 bases. Germline loops: CDR1 SNHLY, CDR2 FYNNEI. CDR3 in amino acids: CASSELSGKDTQYF. CDR3 nucleotide sequence: TGTGCCAGCAGTGAACTCTCCGGGAAAGATACGCAGTATTTT.

The rearrangement links TRBV28 to TRBJ1-1; a weak D match, TRBD1 (6 bases). This CDR3 has 18 residues. Germline V gene sequence: CDR1 MDHEN, CDR2 SYDVKM. V dropped 3 bases and J dropped 2 bases, with 22 bases sitting between them. In DNA form, the CDR3 reads TGTGCCAGCAGTTTGTCGCGCATTGGGGACACTATAAACACTGAAGCTTTCTTT. It yields the protein CASSLSRIGDTINTEAFF.

DNA for the CDR3: TGTGCCAGCAGAACGACTAGCGGGAGGTACGAGCAGTACTTC. It translates to CASRTTSGRYEQYF. The rearrangement uses TRBV6-6 and TRBJ2-7; TRBD2 matches 13 bases. V shed 6 bases and J 4 bases; nucleotides not matched to a gene: 3. Germline assignment: CDR1 MNHNY and CDR2 SVGAGI (reference sequence). The length of the CDR3 is 14 residues.

The gene calls are TRBV4-1 and TRBJ2-1; TRBD1 matches at 10 bases. Germline V gene lookup returns CDR1 MGHRA and CDR2 YSYEKL. V was clipped by 4 bases and J by 4 bases; unmatched bases: 4. The CDR3 sequence is 15 residues long. The CDR3 coding sequence is TGCGCCAGCAGCCGAGGGACAGGGGTATACAATGAGCAGTTCTTC. Translation: CASSRGTGVYNEQFF.

The chain recombines TRBV3-1 (or the pseudogene TRBV3-2) with TRBJ2-3, with TRBD2 matching 8 bases. The CDR3 runs to 17 residues. V shed 4 bases, J shed 4 bases, and the junction held 13 bases outside the gene matches. The V gene's germline CDR1 is LGHDT and CDR2 YNNKEL (reference sequence). The CDR3 nucleotides read TGTGCCAGCAGCCCCCGCGGGGGGCGGGAGTGGGCAGATACGCAGTATTTT. It translates to CASSPRGGREWADTQYF.

The chain has TRBV4-1 and TRBJ2-2, with 7 bases that match TRBD1. Germline V gene lookup returns CDR1 MGHRA and CDR2 YSYEKL. This CDR3 is built from 17 residues. Trimming at V came to 0 bases and at J to 0 bases, leaving 4 bases not matched to a gene. CDR3 residues: CASSQDNTGANTGELFF. CDR3 bases: TGCGCCAGCAGCCAAGATAATACAGGGGCGAACACCGGGGAGCTGTTTTTT.

J is TRBJ1-2 and V is TRBV28, with 9 bases lining up with TRBD1. Germline assignment: CDR1 MDHEN and CDR2 SYDVKM. This CDR3 is 13 amino acids long. After removal of 3 bases from V and 5 bases from J, the junction contained 1 base not matched to a gene. This CDR3 reads CASSFDRGYGYTF. In DNA, the CDR3 is TGTGCCAGCAGTTTCGACAGGGGGTATGGCTACACCTTC.

The J gene is TRBJ2-2, the V gene TRBV28, with TRBD2 matching 10 bases. CDR1 is MDHEN and CDR2 is SYDVKM in the germline V gene. The CDR3 loop spans 14 amino acids. V dropped 3 bases and J dropped 5; count of bases not matched to a gene: 0. The CDR3 sequence: CASSLTSGTGELFF. CDR3 sequence (DNA): TGTGCCAGCAGTTTGACTAGCGGGACCGGGGAGCTGTTTTTT.

This chain joins TRBV6-5 and TRBJ2-1, with D possibly matching TRBD2 (5 bases). The germline V and J ends were trimmed by 2 bases and 9 bases, with 11 bases remaining between them. Germline V gene sequence: CDR1 MNHEY, CDR2 SVGAGI. CDR3 length equals 13 residues. CDR3 amino acids: CASSYVDRGEQFF. The CDR3 DNA follows: TGTGCCAGCAGTTACGTAGATCGGGGTGAGCAGTTCTTC.

The J gene is TRBJ1-3, the V gene TRBV2, with D hard to call. Germline V gene lookup returns CDR1 SNHLY and CDR2 FYNNEI. The CDR3 sequence is 14 residues long. Trimming took 6 bases from V and 3 from J, leaving 12 bases between them. CDR3 sequence: CASRAQVFGNTIYF. Written as DNA, the CDR3 is TGTGCCAGCAGAGCCCAGGTTTTTGGAAACACCATATATTTT.

The chain is built from TRBV19 and TRBJ1-2; 8 nucleotides align to TRBD1. Germline loops: CDR1 LNHDA, CDR2 SQIVND (reference sequence). V lost 7 bases, J lost 4 bases, and 14 bases stayed unmatched. The CDR3 totals 16 residues. The CDR3, as DNA: TGTGCCAGTACTTTGGGGCCCGGACAGGGTGGCTATGGCTACACCTTC. Encoded protein: CASTLGPGQGGYGYTF.

The rearrangement links TRBV5-4 to TRBJ1-2; D unresolved. The CDR3 has 14 residues. V was pared by 3 bases and J by 8 bases, with 17 bases between. The germline V gene encodes CDR1 SGHNT and CDR2 YYREEE (reference sequence). The CDR3 sequence: CASSSPPLDRGYTF. The CDR3 DNA reads TGTGCCAGCAGCTCTCCTCCCCTTGATCGGGGCTACACCTTC.

This clone came up once. The chain links TRBV28 to TRBJ1-5, with TRBD1 matching 7 bases. V lost 5 bases, J lost 0 bases, and 13 bases stayed unmatched. Per the germline V gene, CDR1 is MDHEN and CDR2 is SYDVKM. This CDR3 is 18 amino acids long. CDR3 region: CASSGPPGTVNSNQPQHF. The DNA for the CDR3 is TGTGCCAGCAGTGGGCCCCCTGGGACAGTTAATAGCAATCAGCCCCAGCATTTT.

This rearrangement joins TRBV7-8 to TRBJ2-2; unclear D gene. The CDR3 extends over 15 amino acids. Germline V lookup: CDR1 SGHVS, CDR2 FQNEAQ. V lost 0 bases, J lost 2 bases, and 7 bases lay in between. Here the CDR3 DNA reads TGTGCCAGCAGCTTAGCGCGCCTTAACACCGGGGAGCTGTTTTTT. Encoded protein: CASSLARLNTGELFF. The variable domain in full, completed from reference TRBV7-8 and TRBJ2-2, reads GAGVSQSPRYKVAKRGQDVALRCDPISGHVSLFWYQQALGQGPEFLTYFQNEAQLDKSGLPSDRFFAERPEGSVSTLKIQRTQQEDSAVYLCASSLARLNTGELFFGEGSRLTVL.

The V and J genes are TRBV4-1 and TRBJ2-5; 8 bases are a match to TRBD1. Germline trimming cut 4 bases from V and 5 bases from J; bases unmatched to any gene: 12. CDR1 is MGHRA, CDR2 YSYEKL, per germline. CDR3 length equals 16 residues. Here the CDR3 reads CASSPILTGARETQYF. CDR3 coding DNA: TGCGCCAGCAGCCCGATATTGACAGGGGCGCGGGAGACCCAGTACTTC.

This chain joins TRBV6-5 and TRBJ1-1; maybe TRBD1 (5 bases). The CDR3 extends over 13 amino acids. CDR1 is MNHEY and CDR2 is SVGAGI in the germline V gene. V lost 9 bases to trimming and J lost 4 bases, with 15 bases between them. This chain's CDR3 is CARRQRGSTEAFF. CDR3 DNA: TGTGCCAGAAGACAGCGGGGAAGCACTGAAGCTTTCTTT.

The chain combines TRBV9 with TRBJ2-5; TRBD2 might be the D (6 bases). Per the germline V gene, CDR1 is SGDLS and CDR2 is YYNGEE. Between the trimmed V and J ends, which lost 4 bases and 2 bases, there was a span of 12 bases. The CDR3 length is 14 residues. The CDR3 DNA sequence: TGTGCCAGCAGCTTCGCAGGGAGGCAAGAGACCCAGTACTTC. This encodes CASSFAGRQETQYF.

The gene calls are TRBV9 and TRBJ2-7; possibly TRBD2 for D (5 bases). CDR1 SGDLS and CDR2 YYNGEE come from the germline V gene. This CDR3 has 14 residues. V gave up 0 bases and J gave up 6 bases, with 13 bases separating them. CDR3 amino acids: CASSVGGSLPEQYF. CDR3 sequence (DNA): TGTGCCAGCAGCGTAGGAGGGTCCCTACCCGAGCAGTACTTC.

The rearrangement uses TRBV30 and TRBJ1-2; 9 bases align to TRBD1. Looked up from germline, CDR1 is GTSNPN and CDR2 is SVGIG (reference sequence). Trimming took 2 bases from V and 4 from J; bases not matched to a gene: 8. The length of the CDR3 is 15 residues. CDR3 sequence: CAWSFGQGHPYGYTF. CDR3 nucleotides: TGTGCCTGGAGTTTTGGACAGGGGCACCCCTATGGCTACACCTTC.

CDR3 protein: CAWSSQGYEQYF. The CDR3 coding sequence is TGTGCCTGGAGTAGCCAGGGCTACGAGCAGTACTTC. V and J are TRBV30 and TRBJ2-7, with a possible D match to TRBD1 (5 bases). This CDR3 has 12 amino acids. CDR1 and CDR2 (germline): GTSNPN, SVGIG (reference sequence). The V and J ends lost 2 bases and 3 bases respectively, with 8 bases between them.

The rearrangement uses TRBV7-9 and TRBJ2-6; TRBD1 matches at 10 bases. CDR3 length equals 17 residues. V trimming: 5 bases; J trimming: 1 base; junction bases outside the gene matches: 5. In germline, CDR1 is SEHNR, CDR2 FQNEAQ (reference sequence). CDR3 loop: CASSPRQGASGANVLTF. The CDR3 DNA reads TGTGCCAGCAGCCCCAGACAGGGGGCATCTGGGGCCAACGTCCTGACTTTC.

V gene TRBV5-4 combines with J gene TRBJ2-1, with 11 nucleotides matching TRBD2. The junction had 5 bases not matched to a gene; V was cut back by 0 bases and J by 3 bases. This CDR3 comprises 17 residues. The V gene's germline CDR1 is SGHNT and CDR2 YYREEE (reference sequence). The CDR3 nucleotides read TGTGCCAGCAGCTTGGACGGGACTAGCGGACGCTACAATGAGCAGTTCTTC. Translated, it gives CASSLDGTSGRYNEQFF.

V and J are TRBV4-1 and TRBJ1-5, with D tentatively TRBD1 (5 bases). V shed 8 bases and J shed 1 base, with 15 bases lying between them. Germline-derived CDR1 and CDR2 are MGHRA and YSYEKL. The CDR3 is 15 amino acids. CDR3 sequence: CASERGPTSNQPQHF. In DNA, the CDR3 is TGCGCCAGCGAAAGGGGCCCGACCAGCAATCAGCCCCAGCATTTT.

The rearrangement joins TRBV6-5 to TRBJ1-2, with 9 bases lining up with TRBD1. V lost 7 bases, J lost 4 bases, and 7 bases stayed unmatched. Per germline, CDR1 MNHEY and CDR2 SVGAGI. This CDR3 comprises 14 residues. CDR3 coding DNA: TGTGCCAGCACCCGGACAGGGGATTTCTATGGCTACACCTTC. This translates into CASTRTGDFYGYTF.

This rearrangement joins TRBV5-1 to TRBJ1-1; 7 nucleotides agree with TRBD1. J was trimmed by 10 bases and V by 0 bases; bases with no gene match: 9. Germline CDR1 reads SGHRS; CDR2 reads YFSETQ. The CDR3 loop spans 14 amino acids. CDR3 bases: TGCGCCAGCAGCTTGGCCGGACAGGCATCCCGAGCTTTCTTT. Translation gives CASSLAGQASRAFF.

V gene TRBV6-5 combines with J gene TRBJ1-3; TRBD1 might be the D (5 bases). The CDR3 loop spans 15 amino acids. V was clipped by 7 bases and J by 0 bases, with 13 bases between them. In germline, CDR1 is MNHEY, CDR2 SVGAGI. CDR3 nucleotide sequence: TGTGCCAGCACCCGGGACTTTAACTCTGGAAACACCATATATTTT. It yields the protein CASTRDFNSGNTIYF.

The chain joins TRBV27 to TRBJ1-1, with a tentative D call TRBD1 (5 bases). CDR3 length: 15 amino acids. The germline V gene encodes CDR1 MNHEY and CDR2 SMNVEV (reference sequence). V lost 3 bases to trimming and J lost 5 bases, with 16 bases between them. Here the CDR3 DNA reads TGTGCCAGCAGTTTGCTAGGGGCCGTCGGGACTGAAGCTTTCTTT. Its translation: CASSLLGAVGTEAFF.

The V and J genes are TRBV6-2 or TRBV6-3 and TRBJ2-2, with TRBD2 matching over 9 bases. There are 18 residues in the CDR3. Unmatched junction bases numbered 10, after V lost 1 base and J lost 4 bases. Per germline, CDR1 MNHEY and CDR2 SVGEGT. The CDR3 reads CASSYYPTSGSFTGELFF. The CDR3 nucleotides read TGTGCCAGCAGTTACTATCCAACTAGCGGGTCATTCACCGGGGAGCTGTTTTTT.

This rearrangement joins TRBV14 to TRBJ2-3; D is perhaps TRBD2 (6 bases). V lost 4 bases and J 2 bases, leaving 13 bases between the germline ends. The CDR3 runs to 15 residues. Looked up from germline, CDR1 is SGHDN and CDR2 is FVKESK. CDR3 sequence: CASSRGQGLTDTQYF. The DNA for the CDR3 is TGTGCCAGCAGCCGAGGCCAGGGACTCACAGATACGCAGTATTTT.

This clone was found once. The gene calls are TRBV12-3 or TRBV12-4 and TRBJ2-4, with D possibly being TRBD1 (5 bases). The CDR3 loop spans 12 amino acids. Trimming removed 6 bases from V and 5 bases from J, with 8 bases in between. CDR3 amino acids: CASRGAENIQYF. DNA for the CDR3: TGTGCCAGCAGAGGGGCTGAAAACATTCAGTACTTC.